This TCR beta chain was sequenced in a study of shared clonotypes between healthy human individuals (TCRdb year 2020). For the study in its entirety: A few men and a couple of women, aged 18 to 49 years, made up the cohort. Per donor, three plates each were used for CD4 naive and CD4 memory, two for CD8 naive, and one for CD8 memory. The study deeply sequenced blood TCR repertoires of about five healthy adults to estimate repertoire size and the extent of clonotype sharing between individuals. To increase sequencing depth and limit assay-specific biases, different laboratories used diverse techniques to prepare libraries and sequence TCR repertoires. Each donor's leukapheresis produced roughly between about 0.8 and 8.9 billion PBMCs.

The germline V gene provides CDR1 ENHRY and CDR2 SYGVKD. The CDR3, cysteine through phenylalanine, is 13 amino acids long. Solely the CDR3 DNA is kept, with 39 bases framed from the first base. Clipping removes 5 bases from V and 5 bases from J, with 4 as the unmatched junction base count. The donors were healthy, HIV-negative adults with no recently reported acute infections or vaccinations. All donors were Caucasian adults living in Nashville, Tennessee, USA. CD4+ T cells were enriched by magnetic negative selection; naive cells were then positively selected on CD45RA, and the negative fraction formed the memory subset. Blood was collected by leukapheresis, and PBMCs were isolated by Ficoll-Histopaque density gradient centrifugation and then cryopreserved in liquid nitrogen vapor phase. Analytical flow cytometry was used to check the purity and quantity of every magnetically sorted T cell population. Each sorted fraction had its genomic DNA isolated and then quantified by UV absorbance on a Nanodrop 2000c.

Beyond this particular receptor, the publication reports: Rarefaction of sorted-subset datasets indicated incomplete sequencing despite the large sequencing depth. Sampling was restricted to blood, and TCR repertoires in tissue are likely to differ from TCR repertoires in blood. Based on pairwise subsampling, the degree of clonotype sharing among donors was expected to be affected by sequencing depth. Compared with non-shared clonotypes, clonotypes shared by all four sorted-subset donors had higher generation probabilities. Roughly 5.2% of naive CD4, approximately 3.7% of naive CD8, about 2.1% of memory CD4, and approximately 0.4% of memory CD8 clonotypes were shared across a few donors. Naive subsets generally had larger estimated clonotype richness than memory subsets did. The small number of donors limited the genetic and exposure-history diversity represented.

This clone was seen once. The specificity of this receptor is unknown. No base qualities exist here, and no much larger clone lies one base off it. TCR CDR3 regions were amplified from genomic DNA by multiplex PCR using the deep immunoSEQ assay. For each cell subset, the extracted genomic DNA was distributed evenly across all wells of several immunoSEQ 96-well plates, and each plate served as one replicate. For sorted subsets, each replicate PCR was loaded with roughly 190 ng genomic DNA, equivalent to 32,000 or so T cell genomes. Purified libraries were measured with a Qubit 3.0 fluorometer, size-checked on a Bioanalyzer 2100, and measured again with the KAPA Library Quantification kit. A separate single-read 150-cycle Illumina NextSeq 550 flow cell was used to sequence each immunoSEQ 96-well plate. For the original study's pipeline: Because only junctional sequences without quality scores were contained in the immunoSEQ output, filtering matching that applied to full-length reads could not be performed. To assign V/J genes and CDR3, sequences were annotated using PyIR, a Python wrapper for IgBLAST v1.9, with IMGT germline references. Reads were filtered out if the reads had weak V/J assignments (E-value above 1e-6), no CDR3, stop codons, out-of-frame junctions, or ambiguous translated residues. V3J clonotypes were defined as sequences sharing an identical inferred V gene, J gene, and CDR3 amino acid sequence. Percentage overlap between repertoires was computed as shared unique clonotypes divided by the size of the smaller repertoire. Richness of each repertoire was evaluated using RTK rarefaction, the Chao1 estimator, and Recon v2.1 estimates of unobserved clonotypes. Generation probabilities for all TCRbeta clonotypes obtained by the gDNA method from four donors were computed using OLGA. What TCRdb holds here is the immuneACCESS table cut down to in-frame rearrangements. Part of the clones is not present; checked against another copy, under half of the missing clones reflect an unresolved V gene, and the others are unexplained. That table gives V, J and clone size, and the DNA gave D and trimming. This sample lists about 680,000 clones; 72% were detected once. The biggest ten clones account for approximately 2% of the sample.

The receptor's source is a woman aged 25 to 45 in good health. Source material: memory CD4+ T cells sorted from blood. What the cell subset or site label conveys for this sample: CD45RA-negative fraction. The V and J genes are TRBV10-3 and TRBJ2-7; TRBD2 lines up with 9 middle nucleotides. The DNA reads as follows: TGTGCCATCAGTTCGGGACTAGCTAACGAGCAGTACTTC. It translates as CAISSGLANEQYF.